The 28 T cell receptor beta chains below come from one sample, sequenced in a study of T-cell reconstitution after alpha-beta-depleted transplantation in children. Using unique molecular identifiers, the investigators prepared the TCRbeta library. TCRdb fed the PCR reads into MiXCR, producing one record per CDR3 protein. The sample shows a few hundred thousand distinct CDR3 sequences, roughly 27% of them seen only once. The specimen comprised PBMCs, sampled before TCRalphabeta/CD19-depleted stem cell transplant. All receptors derive from a boy under two years old with Wiskott-Aldrich syndrome, due to receive a stem cell transplant.

This clonotype was counted only a few times. The V gene is TRBV5-1, the J gene TRBJ2-2; no clear D gene. The length of the CDR3 is 15 residues. Germline CDR1 reads SGHRS; CDR2 reads YFSETQ. V was shortened by 0 bases and J by 5 bases, with 11 bases between the two germline ends. The CDR3 region has the DNA TGCGCCAGCAGCTTGGGGCCAATAGGGACCGGGGAGCTGTTTTTT. Translating gives CASSLGPIGTGELFF.

This clonotype was seen more than once but under ten times. The chain recombines TRBV10-3 with TRBJ2-1, with 13 positions matching TRBD2. The length of the CDR3 is 15 residues. In germline, CDR1 is ENHRY, CDR2 SYGVKD. V gave up 4 bases and J gave up 5 bases; unmatched junction bases: 2. The CDR3 loop reads CAISGTSGRDNEQFF. CDR3 in DNA: TGTGCCATCAGTGGGACTAGCGGGAGAGACAATGAGCAGTTCTTC.

The sample holds a few counts of this clonotype. This chain connects TRBV12-3 or TRBV12-4 to TRBJ2-3; the D is unclear. Trimming took off 2 bases at V and 8 bases at J, with 11 bases between the two ends. The length of the CDR3 is 13 residues. Here the CDR3 reads CASSLPFVGTQYF. CDR3 coding DNA: TGTGCCAGCAGTTTACCCTTTGTAGGTACGCAGTATTTT.

The rearrangement uses TRBV25-1 and TRBJ2-3; perhaps TRBD2 as D (5 bases). Trimming took 6 bases from V and 3 from J, leaving 13 bases between them. This CDR3 region has 14 residues. Germline assignment: CDR1 MGHDK and CDR2 SYGVNS. CDR3 sequence: CASSGVIGTDTQYF. Here the CDR3 DNA reads TGTGCCAGCAGCGGGGTGATCGGGACAGATACGCAGTATTTT.

The genes are TRBV25-1 and TRBJ2-7, with 10 nucleotides matching TRBD1. After removal of 0 bases from V and 4 bases from J, the junction contained 6 bases not matched to a gene. The germline gives CDR1 MGHDK, CDR2 SYGVNS. CDR3 size: 16 residues. The CDR3 reads CASSEYTGTGAYEQYF. The CDR3 DNA follows: TGTGCCAGCAGTGAATACACCGGGACAGGGGCATACGAGCAGTACTTC.

This chain joins TRBV14 and TRBJ2-7; TRBD2 matches 7 bases. CDR3 length: 14 amino acids. J was trimmed by 10 bases and V by 5 bases; bases with no gene match: 14. Per germline, CDR1 SGHDN and CDR2 FVKESK. CDR3 in amino acids: CASSRLAEISRQYF. CDR3 DNA sequence: TGTGCCAGCAGCAGGCTAGCGGAAATATCGAGACAGTACTTC.

The V gene is TRBV24-1, the J gene TRBJ2-5; D possibly uses TRBD1 or TRBD2 (5 bases each). The CDR3 totals 14 residues. CDR1 and CDR2 from the germline V gene are KGHDR and SFDVKD. Trimming left V 5 bases short and J 4 bases short, with 13 bases between. The CDR3 DNA follows: TGTGCCACCAGTGGAGGTGGGGCGGGAGAGACCCAGTACTTC. Protein product: CATSGGGAGETQYF.

This rearrangement joins TRBV28 to TRBJ2-3, with D possibly being TRBD1 or TRBD2 (6 bases each). Germline CDR1 and CDR2: MDHEN and SYDVKM. CDR3 length: 14 amino acids. With 4 bases removed from V and 5 bases from J, the gap between germline ends came to 13 bases. The CDR3 loop is CASSSSRGGDTQYF. The CDR3 bases are TGTGCCAGCAGTTCTAGCAGGGGAGGAGATACGCAGTATTTT.

This clonotype was seen a few times. The V call is TRBV27, the J call TRBJ2-7; 14 bases align to TRBD2. Germline V CDR1 and CDR2: MNHEY, SMNVEV (reference sequence). V dropped 4 bases and J dropped 6; count of bases not matched to a gene: 8. The CDR3 has 16 residues. CDR3: CASSYGLAGGPVEQYF. The DNA for the CDR3 is TGTGCCAGCAGTTACGGACTAGCGGGAGGCCCGGTCGAGCAGTACTTC.

V is TRBV5-1 and J is TRBJ2-2; D could derive from TRBD1 or TRBD2 (5 bases each). The CDR3 has 14 residues. Trimming cost V 0 bases and J 6 bases, with 9 bases left between them. The germline gives CDR1 SGHRS, CDR2 YFSETQ. The CDR3 DNA reads TGCGCCAGCAGCTTGGTGGGGGAAGCCGGGGAGCTGTTTTTT. This sequence encodes CASSLVGEAGELFF.

In this sample, this clonotype turned up a few times. This sequence joins TRBV5-1 and TRBJ2-1, with D possibly TRBD2 on 5 matching bases. The ends were cut back, 0 bases at V and 5 bases at J, with 9 bases in the middle. Germline CDR1 reads SGHRS; CDR2 reads YFSETQ. The CDR3 consists of 14 residues. The CDR3 is CASSLDGSNNEQFF. The CDR3, as DNA: TGCGCCAGCAGCTTGGATGGGAGCAACAATGAGCAGTTCTTC.

The gene calls are TRBV5-6 and TRBJ2-1; tentative D call: TRBD2 (6 bases). Trimming took 1 base from V and 5 from J, leaving 10 bases between them. Germline V gives CDR1 SGHDT, CDR2 YYEEEE. The CDR3 has 14 residues. CDR3 sequence reads: CASSLYRGNNEQFF. The CDR3 nucleotides are TGTGCCAGCAGCTTGTATCGCGGGAACAATGAGCAGTTCTTC.

The gene calls are TRBV7-2 and TRBJ2-7, with 7 bases matching TRBD2. CDR1 SGHTA and CDR2 FQGNSA come from the germline V gene. The J segment lost 3 bases and the V segment lost 1 base, leaving 6 bases of the junction unmatched. The CDR3 covers 15 residues. The CDR3, as DNA: TGTGCCAGCAGCTTAGAGGCGGGGGTGGTCTACGAGCAGTACTTC. It yields the protein CASSLEAGVVYEQYF.

In its sample, this clonotype was seen a few times. V usage is TRBV24-1 and J usage is TRBJ2-6; D call uncertain. Germline CDR1 is KGHDR and CDR2 is SFDVKD. Trimming left V 6 bases short and J 2 bases short, with 13 bases between. The CDR3 extends over 16 amino acids. CDR3 sequence reads: CATSPHDFAGANVLTF. In DNA, the CDR3 is TGTGCCACCAGTCCGCACGACTTCGCTGGGGCCAACGTCCTGACTTTC.

This clonotype was detected only a few times. The chain combines TRBV12-3 or TRBV12-4 with TRBJ1-5; D might be TRBD1 (5 bases). Trimming removed 3 bases from V and 11 bases from J, with 8 bases in between. CDR3 length: 11 amino acids. DNA of the CDR3: TGTGCCAGCAGTTTGTTAGGGGCCCAGCATTTT. Amino acids: CASSLLGAQHF.

This clonotype was picked up a small number of times. The chain combines TRBV29-1 with TRBJ2-7, with 12 bases matching TRBD2. The germline gives CDR1 SQVTM, CDR2 ANQGSEA. CDR3 size: 16 residues. The V segment lost 5 bases and the J segment 0 bases; nucleotides outside the gene matches: 8. The DNA for the CDR3 is TGCAGCGTTAGAGGGCTAGCGGGAGGGCCCTCCTACGAGCAGTACTTC. This sequence encodes CSVRGLAGGPSYEQYF.

This clonotype turned up a few times. The chain has TRBV19 and TRBJ1-5; D might be TRBD1 (5 bases). The CDR3 contains 17 residues. Trimming removed 3 bases at V and 0 bases at J, with 15 bases between. Germline V gene lookup returns CDR1 LNHDA and CDR2 SQIVND (reference sequence). Here the CDR3 reads CASSINRGSYSNQPQHF. CDR3 nucleotide sequence: TGTGCCAGTAGTATTAATAGGGGATCTTATAGCAATCAGCCCCAGCATTTT.

This clonotype showed up just a few times. V is TRBV15 and J is TRBJ2-1, with D hard to call. V shed 5 bases and J shed 5 bases, with 10 bases lying between them. The CDR3 has 13 residues. From germline, CDR1 is LNHNV and CDR2 YYDKDF (reference sequence). The DNA for the CDR3 is TGTGCCACCAGCCTGCGACGGGACAATGAGCAGTTCTTC. This translates into CATSLRRDNEQFF.

This clonotype turned up a few times. The chain carries TRBV13 and TRBJ2-2; D remains unclear. This CDR3 contains 18 residues. The V end lost 4 bases, the J end lost 1 base, and 19 bases lay between the germline ends. The V gene's germline CDR1 is PRHDT and CDR2 FYEKMQ (reference sequence). The CDR3 DNA sequence: TGTGCCAGCAGCTCTCTCGAGACGCAACAATGGAACACCGGGGAGCTGTTTTTT. It translates to CASSSLETQQWNTGELFF.

The chain joins TRBV12-3 or TRBV12-4 to TRBJ2-5; D gene uncertain. The CDR3 is 14 residues long. V gave up 6 bases and J gave up 4 bases, with 15 bases separating them. DNA of the CDR3: TGTGCCAGCAGCTACTTACGGCCAAGAGAGACCCAGTACTTC. Amino acids: CASSYLRPRETQYF.

This clonotype has just a few counts. The chain has TRBV7-2 and TRBJ2-1; maybe TRBD2 (6 bases). Germline V gene data show CDR1 as SGHTA and CDR2 as FQGNSA. The V and J ends lost 4 bases and 5 bases respectively, with 15 bases between them. This CDR3 contains 15 residues. This CDR3 reads CASSSSGTGNNEQFF. The CDR3 DNA reads as TGTGCCAGCAGCTCTTCCGGGACTGGGAACAATGAGCAGTTCTTC.

The gene calls are TRBV15 and TRBJ2-2; possibly TRBD1 for D (5 bases). Trimming removed 5 bases from V and 1 base from J, with 8 bases in between. Looked up from germline, CDR1 is LNHNV and CDR2 is YYDKDF (reference sequence). The CDR3 runs 14 residues. CDR3 protein: CATSSQGNTGELFF. The DNA of the CDR3 is TGTGCCACCAGCTCCCAGGGGAACACCGGGGAGCTGTTTTTT.

There are many counts of this clonotype. The chain has TRBV4-1 and TRBJ2-7, with 10 bases that match TRBD2. The germline V gene encodes CDR1 MGHRA and CDR2 YSYEKL. The V segment lost 1 base and the J segment 3 bases; nucleotides outside the gene matches: 6. The CDR3 has 16 amino acids. The CDR3 here is CASSQGLAGVLYEQYF. CDR3 sequence (DNA): TGCGCCAGCAGCCAAGGGCTAGCGGGAGTACTCTACGAGCAGTACTTC.

The chain uses TRBV20-1 and TRBJ2-5; maybe TRBD2 (6 bases). Between the trimmed V and J ends, which lost 5 bases and 4 bases, there was a span of 23 bases. CDR1 and CDR2 from the germline V gene are DFQATT and SNEGSKA (reference sequence). The CDR3 consists of 16 residues. CDR3 amino acids: CSAARGRPSLAETQYF. The CDR3 DNA sequence: TGCAGTGCTGCCCGGGGGAGACCTTCTTTGGCAGAGACCCAGTACTTC.

The chain is built from TRBV5-1 and TRBJ1-2; D is ambiguous. This CDR3 region has 14 residues. CDR1 SGHRS and CDR2 YFSETQ come from the germline V gene. Trimming cost V 0 bases and J 2 bases, with 8 bases left between them. The CDR3 loop reads CASSLEDGNYGYTF. The CDR3 DNA reads TGCGCCAGCAGCTTGGAGGACGGAAACTATGGCTACACCTTC.

V is TRBV20-1 and J is TRBJ2-4; 9 bases map to TRBD1. This CDR3 spans 15 amino acids. Germline assignment: CDR1 DFQATT and CDR2 SNEGSKA (reference sequence). V shed 5 bases, J shed 5 bases, and the junction held 10 bases outside the gene matches. The CDR3 bases are TGCAGTGCTTCAACACTCCGGGACAGGGAAAACATTCAGTACTTC. It codes for CSASTLRDRENIQYF.

V usage is TRBV12-3 or TRBV12-4 and J usage is TRBJ2-5; 7 nucleotides match TRBD1. The CDR3 runs to 13 residues. V trimming: 1 base; J trimming: 10 bases; junction bases outside the gene matches: 6. CDR3 region: CASSLERTGDQYF. CDR3 sequence (DNA): TGTGCCAGCAGTTTAGAACGGACAGGCGACCAGTACTTC.

The rearrangement joins TRBV29-1 to TRBJ2-1; perhaps TRBD2 as D (6 bases). The V gene lost 4 bases and the J gene lost 8 bases, with 12 bases spanning the gap. CDR1 is SQVTM and CDR2 is ANQGSEA in the germline V gene. The CDR3 contains 12 residues. CDR3 bases: TGCAGCGTTGTTCCTAGCGACCATGAGCAGTTCTTC. Translating it yields CSVVPSDHEQFF.